These 9 T cell receptor beta chains came from one sample sequenced in a study of shared clonotypes between healthy human individuals. The protocol was immunoSEQ multiplex PCR, while the TCRdb copy is restricted to in-frame clones and leaves out a portion. This table holds fewer than 1.6 million clones, approximately 98.5% found once. Sequencing used naive CD4+ T cells sorted from blood. Regarding subset: CD45RA+ positively selected. The receptors derive from a man aged 25 to 40 in good health.

As concerns this clone: Relative to the germline gene, one junction end is altered; a read error may explain this. The V gene is TRBV11-3, the J gene TRBJ2-5, with D unresolved. The CDR3 has 14 residues. The V gene's germline CDR1 is SGHNT and CDR2 YENEEA. CDR3 in DNA: TGTGCCAGCAGCCCCTTCCACCGTGACGCTCCCACGGACTTC. Its translation: CASSPFHRDAPTDF.

The rearrangement links TRBV6-1 to TRBJ2-6; D not certain. V was cut by 1 base and J by 0 bases, with 4 bases left in between. This CDR3 is built from 15 residues. Germline assignment: CDR1 MNHNS and CDR2 SASEGT. This chain's CDR3 is CASSEDRSGANVLTF. The CDR3 region has the DNA TGTGCCAGCAGTGAAGACCGCTCTGGGGCCAACGTCCTGACTTTC.

Comments on this clone: Other DNA sequences from this sample encode an identical CDR3 as well. The J gene is TRBJ1-1, the V gene TRBV20-1; D remains ambiguous. With 3 bases removed from V and 5 bases from J, the gap between germline ends came to 7 bases. The CDR3 length is 11 residues. CDR1 and CDR2 (germline): DFQATT, SNEGSKA (reference sequence). The CDR3: CSASLVTEAFF. The CDR3 DNA reads TGCAGTGCTAGCCTTGTAACTGAAGCTTTCTTT.

This clone was found once. This chain joins TRBV5-4 and TRBJ2-3, with 7 bases fitting TRBD1. This CDR3 is built from 15 residues. The V gene end was trimmed by 4 bases and the J gene end by 5 bases; junction bases not matched to a gene: 10. Germline V gene lookup returns CDR1 SGHNT and CDR2 YYREEE (reference sequence). The chain's CDR3 is CASSPPTGYRDTQYF. The DNA of the CDR3 is TGTGCCAGCAGCCCTCCGACAGGGTATAGAGATACGCAGTATTTT.

The chain carries TRBV6-6 and TRBJ1-1, with 8 bases aligning to TRBD1. V shed 8 bases and J 5 bases; nucleotides not matched to a gene: 7. The length of the CDR3 is 13 residues. Germline V gene sequence: CDR1 MNHNY, CDR2 SVGAGI (reference sequence). In DNA, the CDR3 is TGTGCCAGCGTCGGACAGGGAAGAACTGAAGCTTTCTTT. The encoded protein is CASVGQGRTEAFF.

The rearrangement uses TRBV21-1 and TRBJ2-2; the table's D call of TRBD2 was not tested on the DNA. TRBV21-1 is noted as a pseudogene. There are 19 residues in the CDR3. CDR3 sequence: CASSSRTSGRGSNTGELFF. The CDR3 region has the DNA TGTGCCAGCAGCTCGCGGACTAGCGGGAGGGGCTCGAACACCGGGGAGCTGTTTTTT.

The chain combines TRBV10-3 with TRBJ1-2; D may be TRBD1 (5 bases). Germline lookup yields CDR1 ENHRY and CDR2 SYGVKD. The length of the CDR3 is 13 residues. The V gene lost 7 bases and the J gene lost 8 bases, with 17 bases spanning the gap. The CDR3 here is CAINDREGWGYTF. The DNA of the CDR3 is TGTGCCATCAACGATCGGGAGGGGTGGGGCTACACCTTC.

The V call is TRBV6-1, the J call TRBJ2-1; D tentatively reads TRBD1 or TRBD2 (5 bases each). CDR3 length: 16 residues. The germline CDR1 and CDR2 sequences are MNHNS and SASEGT. The V gene lost 3 bases and the J gene lost 5 bases, with 17 bases spanning the gap. The CDR3 DNA reads TGTGCCAGCAGTGATCACAAGGGAAGGGGACACAATGAGCAGTTCTTC. It is translated as CASSDHKGRGHNEQFF.

This clone was counted a single time. The gene calls are TRBV7-2 and TRBJ1-2; TRBD1 might be the D (5 bases). Germline CDR1 reads SGHTA; CDR2 reads FQGNSA. This CDR3 comprises 12 residues. V was clipped by 6 bases and J by 6 bases, with 11 bases between them. CDR3 protein: CASSLLRDGYTF. The CDR3 nucleotides are TGTGCCAGCAGTTTACTCAGGGATGGCTACACCTTC.